This entry features one T cell receptor beta chain sequence. This record comes from a study of cytomegalovirus exposure and HLA in healthy donors. Use of 60 Vbeta and 13 Jbeta primers characterized the PCR. The table came from immunoSEQ multiplex PCR; TCRdb's copy has only in-frame clones and leaves some out. There are 150,000 to 200,000 clones in the sample; roughly 80% occur only once, and roughly 7.6% lies in the top ten. From germline, CDR1 is SGHTA and CDR2 FQGNSA. The CDR3 contains 16 residues. V was trimmed by 1 base and J by 8 bases, leaving 18 bases between them. The sequenced sample was PBMCs. This clonotype originated in a woman between 40 and 50 years old in good health and CMV-seropositive. The chain joins TRBV7-2 to TRBJ2-1, with TRBD2 as a possible D gene (7 bases). CDR3 nucleotide sequence: TGTGCCAGCAGCTTAGGGGGGGGCACAGGGTGGTATGAGCAGTTCTTC. Translation: CASSLGGGTGWYEQFF.